This entry describes one T cell receptor (beta chain). This entry comes from a study of blood T cell repertoires in COVID-19. Overall study: Sites across the United States, Italy and Spain contributed samples from acute and convalescent COVID-19. The analysed material was cDNA or gDNA that came from T cells, B-cell-depleted T cells, or PBMCs.

Source study methods: Amplification of reference gene primers was used by the study to estimate nucleated cell counts. Using immunoSEQ multiplex PCR, the repertoire was profiled, and TCRdb retains in-frame clones only, with some absent. The DNA was the basis for D and trimming; V, J and clone size are from that table. The repertoire consists of about 240,000 clones, with around 90% occurring once and the leading ten covering about 0.74%. V lost 9 bases and J lost 7; bases outside the gene matches: 5. CDR1 KGHDR and CDR2 SFDVKD come from the germline V gene. CDR3 length: 14 amino acids. The gene calls are TRBV24-1 and TRBJ2-2; 12 bases match TRBD2. The sequenced material came from peripheral blood. The TCR comes from a woman aged 25-40 years with acute or convalescent COVID-19. Written as DNA, the CDR3 is TGTGCCACCTCTAGCGGGAGGGCCATCGGGGAGCTGTTTTTT. Translation gives CATSSGRAIGELFF.